The clone carrying this T cell receptor (beta chain) came up many times. Its target is not known. This sample is part of a study of T-cell reconstitution after alpha-beta-depleted transplantation in children. Whole-study findings and limits: One year after transplant, T-cell counts and diversity came mostly from newly produced T cells. Surviving recipient cells, namely T cells and thymic progenitors, were the source of high day-60 TCRbeta diversity in some patients. Expanded graft clones, several hundred of them, were reportedly the source of alpha-beta T cells about two months after transplant.

Germline-derived CDR1 and CDR2 are MDHEN and SYDVKM. V lost 2 bases to trimming and J lost 6 bases, with 8 bases between them. This CDR3 contains 13 residues. TCRbeta library construction was performed incorporating unique molecular identifiers. TCRdb ran MiXCR on the PCR reads and lists one entry per CDR3 protein. The repertoire holds some 300,000 distinct CDR3 sequences, around 7.1% seen once, with about 8.2% in the top ten. This sample comprised peripheral blood, obtained 360 days after TCRalphabeta/CD19-depleted stem cell transplant. This clonotype was obtained from a female patient aged 2-9 years who had a stem cell transplant for Fanconi anemia, so the T cells may come from the graft donor. The chain recombines TRBV28 with TRBJ2-1; D gene unclear. The CDR3 nucleotides read TGTGCCAGCAGTTTAAGGTGGAGCAATGAGCAGTTCTTC. Translating gives CASSLRWSNEQFF. Based on the CDR3 plus reference TRBV28 and TRBJ2-1, the full variable domain is DVKVTQSSRYLVKRTGEKVFLECVQDMDHENMFWYRQDPGLGLRLIYFSYDVKMKEKGDIPEGYSVSREKKERFSLILESASTNQTSMYLCASSLRWSNEQFFGPGTRLTVL.